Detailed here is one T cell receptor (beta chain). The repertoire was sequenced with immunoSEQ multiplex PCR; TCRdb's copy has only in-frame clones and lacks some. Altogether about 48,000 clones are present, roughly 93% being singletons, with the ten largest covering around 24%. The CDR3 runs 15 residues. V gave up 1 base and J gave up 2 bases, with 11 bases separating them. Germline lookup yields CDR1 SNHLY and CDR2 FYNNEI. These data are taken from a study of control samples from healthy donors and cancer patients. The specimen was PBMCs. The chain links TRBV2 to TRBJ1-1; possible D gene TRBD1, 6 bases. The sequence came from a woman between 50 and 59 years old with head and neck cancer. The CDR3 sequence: CASSEEPTGNTEAFF. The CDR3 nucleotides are TGTGCCAGCAGTGAAGAGCCGACAGGCAACACTGAAGCTTTCTTT.